The sample holds one count of the clone carrying this T cell receptor beta chain. Its cognate antigen is unknown. This specimen comes from a study of cytotoxic CD8 clonotypes in ibrutinib-treated CLL. Study findings and constraints: An increase in clonality occurred at ibrutinib response, followed by a return toward baseline at progression. Sampling time points were not equivalent between sustained-remission and progressing patients.

CDR1 and CDR2 (germline): SGHNT, YYREEE (reference sequence). This CDR3 is built from 17 residues. Trimming at V came to 0 bases and at J to 4 bases, leaving 13 bases not matched to a gene. The targeted sequencing depth was 1 in 200,000 to 1 in 1 million T cells. Sequencing was performed with immunoSEQ multiplex PCR; in TCRdb, only in-frame clones are kept and a portion is missing. Seen here are fewer than 70,000 clones, roughly 70% observed once, and the top ten hold 43%. The TCR sequence derives from a human donor with chronic lymphocytic leukemia. The chain carries TRBV5-4 and TRBJ2-7; 7 nucleotides line up with TRBD2. Material: PBMCs, obtained after 12 months of ibrutinib treatment. CDR3 region: CASSLEVGLGAVYEQYF. The CDR3 DNA reads TGTGCCAGCAGCTTGGAAGTCGGACTAGGTGCCGTGTACGAGCAGTACTTC.